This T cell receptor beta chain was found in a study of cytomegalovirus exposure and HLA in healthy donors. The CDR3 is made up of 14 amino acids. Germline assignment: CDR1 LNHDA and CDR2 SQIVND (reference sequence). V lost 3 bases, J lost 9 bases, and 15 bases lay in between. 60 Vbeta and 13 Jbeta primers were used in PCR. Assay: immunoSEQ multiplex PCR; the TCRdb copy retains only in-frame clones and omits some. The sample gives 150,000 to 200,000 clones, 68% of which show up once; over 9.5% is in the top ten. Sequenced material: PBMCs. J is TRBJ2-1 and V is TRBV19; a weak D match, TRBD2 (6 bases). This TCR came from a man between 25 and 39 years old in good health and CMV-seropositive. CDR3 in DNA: TGTGCCAGTAGTATTCTATCGGGAGACGGTGAGCAGTTCTTC. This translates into CASSILSGDGEQFF.